The 28 T cell receptor beta chains reported below all come from one sample, sequenced in a study of blood T cells in healthy people across ages. Next came a second PCR, run for about 6 to 11 cycles, which used a sample-barcoded 5' primer along with a J-beta primer mix. TCRdb called the 5' RACE reads again in MiXCR, with one record for every CDR3 protein. The sample gives about 1.6 million distinct CDR3 sequences, about 35% of which show up once; 10% to 12% is in the top ten. The sample was blood. All receptors derive from a woman younger than 45 in good health.

The chain employs TRBV5-1 and TRBJ1-2; 7 bases map to TRBD1. V was clipped by 3 bases and J by 3 bases; unmatched bases: 8. Germline V gene lookup returns CDR1 SGHRS and CDR2 YFSETQ. The CDR3 is made up of 15 amino acids. The DNA for the CDR3 is TGCGCCAGCAGCTGGTCCGGACAGGCCCACTATGGCTACACCTTC. It codes for CASSWSGQAHYGYTF.

DNA of the CDR3: TGCAGTGTTTTCGTGAGGAATGAGCAGTACTTC. Protein sequence: CSVFVRNEQYF. This chain connects TRBV29-1 to TRBJ2-7, with no clear D. The CDR3 spans 11 residues. Per the germline V gene, CDR1 is SQVTM and CDR2 is ANQGSEA.

Comments on this clonotype: A clone one base away is much larger, so this may be a read error. The chain joins TRBV29-1 to TRBJ2-5, with unresolved D. TRBJ2-7 explains the end of the DNA better; the J call may be wrong. Germline V gene data show CDR1 as SQVTM and CDR2 as ANQGSEA. The CDR3 is 12 amino acids. The DNA for the CDR3 is TGCAGCGCTGAAAATGAAGTCTACGAGCAGTACTTC. Its protein product is CSAENEVYEQYF.

Ten or more counts support this clonotype. The chain carries TRBV20-1 and TRBJ2-3; TRBD2 matches 13 bases. Per germline, CDR1 DFQATT and CDR2 SNEGSKA (reference sequence). The CDR3 sequence is 14 residues long. For the CDR3, the DNA is TGCAGCGCCACACTAGCGGGAGGGCCAGATACGCAGTATTTT. Translating it yields CSATLAGGPDTQYF.

This clonotype was detected a few times. This chain's CDR3 is CASSGPGEASYEQYF. In DNA form, the CDR3 reads TGTGCCAGCAGTGGCCCGGGAGAAGCTTCCTACGAGCAGTACTTC. The chain has TRBV28 and TRBJ2-7, with a possible D match to TRBD2 (6 bases). Looked up from germline, CDR1 is MDHEN and CDR2 is SYDVKM. The V end was cut by 5 bases, the J end by 1 base, with 15 bases between. There are 15 residues in the CDR3.

There are a few counts of this clonotype. The chain uses TRBV5-1 and TRBJ2-5; 14 bases are a match to TRBD2. The germline V gene encodes CDR1 SGHRS and CDR2 YFSETQ. V shed 4 bases and J 4 bases; nucleotides not matched to a gene: 6. CDR3 size: 16 residues. The CDR3 sequence is CASSKGTSGSRETQYF. CDR3 coding DNA: TGCGCCAGCAGCAAGGGGACTAGCGGGAGTCGAGAGACCCAGTACTTC.

This clonotype was counted a few times. The V call is TRBV27, the J call TRBJ2-7; 7 bases are shared with TRBD2. CDR3 length: 14 amino acids. Germline V gene lookup returns CDR1 MNHEY and CDR2 SMNVEV (reference sequence). V trimming: 4 bases; J trimming: 6 bases; junction bases outside the gene matches: 9. CDR3 sequence: CASSSLPGGSEQYF. In nucleotides, the CDR3 is TGTGCCAGCAGTTCCCTTCCAGGCGGGAGCGAGCAGTACTTC.

J is TRBJ1-1 and V is TRBV4-1; 12 bases agree with TRBD1. Trimming at V came to 5 bases and at J to 9 bases, leaving 13 bases not matched to a gene. Germline values: CDR1 MGHRA, CDR2 YSYEKL. CDR3 length: 16 amino acids. The CDR3 reads CASSEGQGAVSLQAFF. DNA of the CDR3: TGCGCCAGCAGCGAGGGACAGGGGGCGGTGAGTCTGCAAGCTTTCTTT.

Concerning this clonotype itself: A much bigger clone sits one base away, suggesting this may be a read error. V and J are TRBV4-1 and TRBJ2-1; tentative D call: TRBD2 (6 bases). The CDR3 contains 15 residues. Per the germline V gene, CDR1 is MGHRA and CDR2 is YSYEKL. CDR3 in DNA: TGCGCCGGCAGCCAAGGAGGCCTAGCGTTCAATGAGCAGTTCTTC. As protein: CAGSQGGLAFNEQFF.

Regarding this clonotype: Germline and junction disagree at one end, which may indicate a read error. V gene TRBV24-1 combines with J gene TRBJ2-3; maybe TRBD1 (7 bases). The CDR3 is made up of 16 amino acids. Germline V gene data show CDR1 as KGHDR and CDR2 as SFDVKD. The CDR3 DNA reads as TGTGCCGCCAGTGATTTCGACAGGGTAGGGGGGAATACGCAGTATTTT. This codes for CAASDFDRVGGNTQYF.

About this clonotype: The limits of the CDR3 on the DNA are not certain, so only TCRdb's listed CDR3 is given. The chain carries TRBV9 and TRBJ2-2; the D segment call TRBD2 is taken from the table without a DNA check. The CDR3 is 15 amino acids in total, end residues counted. Germline V gene data show CDR1 as SGDLS and CDR2 as YYNGEE. Here the CDR3 reads CASSVAGGAGGELFF.

This clonotype was seen more than once but under ten times. V gene TRBV4-1 combines with J gene TRBJ2-3, with 8 bases aligning to TRBD2. The CDR3 length is 15 residues. Germline V gene lookup returns CDR1 MGHRA and CDR2 YSYEKL. With V trimmed by 3 bases and J by 4 bases, 6 bases remained unmatched. CDR3 DNA: TGCGCCAGCAGCCAGAGCGGGAGTACCGCAGATACGCAGTATTTT. Its protein product is CASSQSGSTADTQYF.

This clonotype appeared a few times. This chain joins TRBV12-3 or TRBV12-4 and TRBJ2-7; TRBD2 aligns across 14 bases. This CDR3 region has 17 residues. V trimming: 6 bases; J trimming: 3 bases; junction bases outside the gene matches: 10. CDR3 loop: CASRDSRGLAGVYEQYF. The CDR3 DNA reads TGTGCCAGCAGAGACTCTAGGGGACTAGCGGGAGTCTACGAGCAGTACTTC.

This clonotype was found a few times. The CDR3 sequence is CASSLKTAGNQPQHF. The CDR3 DNA reads as TGTGCCAGCAGTTTGAAGACGGCAGGAAATCAGCCCCAGCATTTT. V and J are TRBV12-3 or TRBV12-4 and TRBJ1-5; D ambiguous. Trimming removed 3 bases at V and 4 bases at J, with 13 bases between. This CDR3 region has 15 residues.

V gene TRBV25-1 combines with J gene TRBJ2-1; TRBD2 matches at 7 bases. J gave up 3 bases and V 2 bases, and 10 bases lay outside the gene matches. This CDR3 comprises 17 residues. Germline CDR1 is MGHDK and CDR2 is SYGVNS. CDR3 nucleotides: TGTGCCAGCAGTGAACGTTTTGGGGAGGGCAGCTACAATGAGCAGTTCTTC. Encoded protein: CASSERFGEGSYNEQFF.

This chain links TRBV3-1 with TRBJ2-7; D may be TRBD1 or TRBD2 (5 bases each). This CDR3 has 15 residues. CDR1 and CDR2 from the germline V gene are LGHDT and YNNKEL (reference sequence). V dropped 3 bases and J dropped 1 base, with 13 bases sitting between them. CDR3 residues: CASSHGAGASYEQYF. Written as DNA, the CDR3 is TGTGCCAGCAGCCACGGGGCGGGTGCTTCCTACGAGCAGTACTTC.

This clonotype was picked up a small number of times. The chain employs TRBV15 and TRBJ2-1; 12 bases agree with TRBD1. V shed 0 bases and J 7 bases; nucleotides not matched to a gene: 4. The germline CDR1 and CDR2 sequences are LNHNV and YYDKDF (reference sequence). The CDR3 consists of 16 residues. The CDR3 DNA reads as TGTGCCACCAGCAGAGATCTGGGACAGGGGGCAAATGAGCAGTTCTTC. The encoded protein is CATSRDLGQGANEQFF.

Notes on this clonotype: A read error may be the cause here, since a much bigger clone is one base away. The chain couples TRBV21-1 to TRBJ2-3; the D call in the table, TRBD1, was not verified against the DNA. TRBV21-1 is noted as a pseudogene. The length of the CDR3 is 15 residues. CDR3 in DNA: TGTGCCAGCAGCAAGGACAGGGGTTTCGCAGATACGCAGTATTTT. Its translation: CASSKDRGFADTQYF.

The chain employs TRBV11-2 and TRBJ1-6, with TRBD1 matching 10 bases. V lost 4 bases to trimming and J lost 10 bases; unmatched junction nucleotides: 13. Germline V gene data show CDR1 as SGHAT and CDR2 as FQNNGV. CDR3 length equals 17 residues. The CDR3 DNA sequence: TGTGCCAGCAGCTCACTCCGGGACAGGGGCCTGGCCTCACCCCTCCACTTT. Residues: CASSSLRDRGLASPLHF.

This clonotype showed up just a few times. This rearrangement joins TRBV9 to TRBJ1-2, with D maybe TRBD1 (6 bases). The CDR3 has 14 amino acids. The V end lost 3 bases, the J end lost 6 bases, and 15 bases lay between the germline ends. Per the germline V gene, CDR1 is SGDLS and CDR2 is YYNGEE. The chain's CDR3 is CASSGQAPAHGYTF. For the CDR3, the DNA is TGTGCCAGCAGCGGACAGGCACCGGCCCATGGCTACACCTTC.

In regard to this clonotype: An end of the junction differs from the germline gene, which may be a read error. This sequence joins TRBV7-9 and TRBJ1-2, with 8 bases lining up with TRBD1. The CDR3 runs 13 residues. CDR1 and CDR2 from the germline V gene are SEHNR and FQNEAQ (reference sequence). As DNA, the CDR3 is TGTGCCGGCAGCTTAAAACAGGGGGATGGCTACACCTTC. Translated, it gives CAGSLKQGDGYTF.

The sample holds a few counts of this clonotype. The rearrangement joins TRBV30 to TRBJ2-1; D gene uncertain. V gave up 0 bases and J gave up 10 bases, with 19 bases separating them. CDR1 and CDR2 (germline): GTSNPN, SVGIG (reference sequence). The CDR3 is 15 amino acids. The CDR3 protein is CAWSVLRTRYSEQFF. CDR3 DNA: TGTGCCTGGAGTGTACTGCGGACCAGGTATTCAGAGCAGTTCTTC.

A few counts support this clonotype. The rearrangement uses TRBV27 and TRBJ2-7, with D perhaps TRBD1 (6 bases). Germline V gene lookup returns CDR1 MNHEY and CDR2 SMNVEV (reference sequence). Trimming cost V 3 bases and J 7 bases, with 13 bases left between them. The CDR3 length is 13 residues. This CDR3 is CASSLGAVGEQYF. CDR3 DNA sequence: TGTGCCAGCAGTTTGGGGGCTGTTGGAGAGCAGTACTTC.

This clonotype has just a few counts. The chain carries TRBV2 and TRBJ2-7; tentative D call: TRBD1 (6 bases). The germline V gene encodes CDR1 SNHLY and CDR2 FYNNEI. This CDR3 has 15 residues. Trimming shortened V by 6 bases and J by 0 bases, and 15 bases separated the two germline ends. This CDR3 is CASREQGINSYEQYF. The CDR3 DNA sequence: TGTGCCAGCAGGGAACAGGGCATTAACTCCTACGAGCAGTACTTC.

This clonotype was seen a few times. The J gene is TRBJ2-4, the V gene TRBV6-2 or TRBV6-3; D not resolved. This CDR3 is 13 amino acids long. The germline CDR1 and CDR2 sequences are MNHEY and SVGEGT. V lost 6 bases and J lost 0, with 6 bases in between. CDR3 in amino acids: CASRRAAKNIQYF. For the CDR3, the DNA is TGTGCCAGCAGGAGAGCAGCCAAAAACATTCAGTACTTC.

The rearrangement links TRBV7-8 to TRBJ2-2; 9 bases line up with TRBD2. V lost 5 bases to trimming and J lost 5 bases; unmatched junction nucleotides: 21. The CDR3 sequence is 20 residues long. Per the germline V gene, CDR1 is SGHVS and CDR2 is FQNEAQ. The CDR3 DNA follows: TGTGCCAGCAGCGTACTGCTCGGGGCGCTAGCGGGGAGAGTAACCGGGGAGCTGTTTTTT. Protein: CASSVLLGALAGRVTGELFF.

For the CDR3, the DNA is TGTGCCAGCAGCAAAGCGTGCTCCGGGCCGCACACAGATACGCAGTATTTT. Amino acids: CASSKACSGPHTDTQYF. This rearrangement joins TRBV21-1 to TRBJ2-3; TRBD1 is the table's D call, not checked against the DNA. TRBV21-1 is a known pseudogene. The CDR3 is made up of 17 amino acids.

The V and J genes are TRBV30 and TRBJ1-2; D not certain. The CDR3 is 14 amino acids. CDR1 GTSNPN and CDR2 SVGIG come from the germline V gene (reference sequence). Trimming stripped 0 bases from V and 0 bases from J, with 8 bases between. CDR3 in DNA: TGTGCCTGGAGTGTACTGCGATCTAACTATGGCTACACCTTC. This translates into CAWSVLRSNYGYTF.